These 26 T cell receptor beta chains originate from one sample sequenced in a study of CD8 T cells in Susac syndrome. It was with random hexamers that roughly 0.45 to 1 ug RNA was reverse transcribed. TCRdb itself ran the immunoSEQ multiplex PCR reads through MiXCR, one entry per CDR3 protein. Of approximately 140,000 distinct CDR3 sequences detected, 90% to 95% appear once; the ten largest clones hold about 0.11%. Sequencing used CD4+ T cells from PBMCs. The receptors shown here come from a human donor with multiple sclerosis.

The chain uses TRBV19 and TRBJ1-1; D gene ambiguous. This CDR3 spans 14 amino acids. Trimming took 3 bases from V and 1 from J, leaving 9 bases between them. CDR1 and CDR2 (germline): LNHDA, SQIVND (reference sequence). DNA for the CDR3: TGTGCCAGTAGTATCGACCTACAGAACACTGAAGCTTTCTTT. This translates into CASSIDLQNTEAFF.

The chain recombines TRBV20-1 with TRBJ2-7; D is ambiguous. Trimming removed 0 bases from V and 3 bases from J, with 9 bases in between. In germline, CDR1 is DFQATT, CDR2 SNEGSKA (reference sequence). This CDR3 contains 13 residues. The CDR3: CSARDQVIYEQYF. As DNA, the CDR3 is TGCAGTGCTAGAGATCAGGTGATCTACGAGCAGTACTTC.

This chain joins TRBV11-2 and TRBJ1-2, with D uncertain. Trimming shortened V by 2 bases and J by 8 bases, and 9 bases separated the two germline ends. The CDR3 totals 12 residues. Germline V gene data show CDR1 as SGHAT and CDR2 as FQNNGV. This CDR3 is CASSLLGSGYTF. CDR3 nucleotides: TGTGCCAGCAGCTTACTTGGAAGCGGCTACACCTTC.

The rearrangement joins TRBV20-1 to TRBJ2-1; tentatively, D is TRBD1 (6 bases). The CDR3 length is 14 residues. The germline CDR1 and CDR2 sequences are DFQATT and SNEGSKA (reference sequence). Trimming pared 6 bases from V and 7 bases from J, leaving 19 bases between. In nucleotides, the CDR3 is TGCAGTGCCGCGCTTACTAGTACAGGGAATGAGCAGTTCTTC. It is translated as CSAALTSTGNEQFF.

V is TRBV19 and J is TRBJ2-3; no definite D call. CDR3 length equals 16 residues. Deletions cut 1 base from V and 1 base from J, with 12 bases between. Germline CDR1 is LNHDA and CDR2 is SQIVND (reference sequence). CDR3 in amino acids: CASSIVRLVRTDTQYF. CDR3 bases: TGTGCCAGTAGTATAGTAAGGCTAGTCCGCACAGATACGCAGTATTTT.

CDR3 coding DNA: TGTGCCAGCAGCCCCCAGGGCCAACAGGGCACTGAAGCTTTCTTT. As protein: CASSPQGQQGTEAFF. The rearrangement links TRBV9 to TRBJ1-1; tentatively, D is TRBD1 (6 bases). This CDR3 comprises 15 residues. CDR1 and CDR2 from the germline V gene are SGDLS and YYNGEE. Trimming shortened V by 4 bases and J by 4 bases, and 17 bases separated the two germline ends. The full variable domain, with the rest looked up from reference TRBV9 and TRBJ1-1, is DSGVTQTPKHLITATGQRVTLRCSPRSGDLSVYWYQQSLDQGLQFLIQYYNGEERAKGNILERFSAQQFPDLHSELNLSSLELGDSALYFCASSPQGQQGTEAFFGQGTRLTVV.

The chain has TRBV29-1 and TRBJ1-4; 7 positions agree with TRBD1. This CDR3 spans 13 amino acids. Germline V CDR1 and CDR2: SQVTM, ANQGSEA. The V segment lost 4 bases and the J segment 8 bases; nucleotides outside the gene matches: 7. CDR3: CSVADRAVEKLFF. The CDR3 nucleotides read TGCAGCGTTGCCGACAGGGCGGTAGAAAAACTGTTTTTT.

The chain combines TRBV20-1 with TRBJ2-5, with 7 bases matching TRBD1. V trimming: 5 bases; J trimming: 12 bases; junction bases outside the gene matches: 15. CDR1 and CDR2 from the germline V gene are DFQATT and SNEGSKA (reference sequence). The CDR3 has 13 amino acids. The CDR3 spells CSAVTPGTEKKYF. The DNA of the CDR3 is TGCAGTGCTGTAACGCCCGGGACAGAAAAAAAGTACTTC.

The rearrangement uses TRBV9 and TRBJ2-2; 7 bases line up with TRBD1. J gave up 5 bases and V 0 bases, and 4 bases lay outside the gene matches. The length of the CDR3 is 15 residues. Per the germline V gene, CDR1 is SGDLS and CDR2 is YYNGEE. CDR3 loop: CASSVEGQTTGELFF. The CDR3, as DNA: TGTGCCAGCAGCGTAGAGGGACAGACGACCGGGGAGCTGTTTTTT.

The chain is built from TRBV3-1 and TRBJ2-1; D uncertain. V was shortened by 5 bases and J by 3 bases, with 11 bases between the two germline ends. Germline values: CDR1 LGHDT, CDR2 YNNKEL (reference sequence). This CDR3 comprises 14 residues. The CDR3 coding sequence is TGTGCCAGCAGCAAACAGTCGGGCTACAATGAGCAGTTCTTC. Residues: CASSKQSGYNEQFF.

The chain employs TRBV29-1 and TRBJ2-5, with D tentatively TRBD1 or TRBD2 (5 bases each). Deletions cut 4 bases from V and 5 bases from J, with 14 bases between. CDR3 length: 13 amino acids. Germline V gene data show CDR1 as SQVTM and CDR2 as ANQGSEA. CDR3: CSVVRDGGETQYF. CDR3 bases: TGCAGCGTTGTACGGGACGGTGGGGAGACCCAGTACTTC.

V is TRBV25-1 and J is TRBJ2-4, with TRBD2 identical over 13 bases. This CDR3 comprises 17 residues. Per the germline V gene, CDR1 is MGHDK and CDR2 is SYGVNS. The junction had 6 bases not matched to a gene; V was cut back by 4 bases and J by 3 bases. The DNA of the CDR3 is TGTGCCAGCAGTGTAGGGACTAGCGGGGCCCTCAAAAACATTCAGTACTTC. Translating it yields CASSVGTSGALKNIQYF.

This sequence joins TRBV27 and TRBJ2-2; D perhaps matches TRBD2 (5 bases). Germline assignment: CDR1 MNHEY and CDR2 SMNVEV (reference sequence). Trimming took 3 bases from V and 4 from J, leaving 15 bases between them. The CDR3 is made up of 16 amino acids. The CDR3 bases are TGTGCCAGCAGTTTCGGCGGGCAGAGGGTCACCGGGGAGCTGTTTTTT. It translates to CASSFGGQRVTGELFF.

In its sample, this clonotype was seen a few times. V and J are TRBV7-2 and TRBJ1-6; no reliable D call. The V end lost 1 base, the J end lost 4 bases, and 5 bases lay between the germline ends. This CDR3 is built from 14 residues. The germline gives CDR1 SGHTA, CDR2 FQGNSA. CDR3 in DNA: TGTGCCAGCAGCTTAGAAGGGTATAATTCACCCCTCCACTTT. It encodes CASSLEGYNSPLHF.

The genes are TRBV12-3 or TRBV12-4 and TRBJ1-1, with TRBD1 matching 9 bases. CDR3 size: 13 residues. V was pared by 7 bases and J by 6 bases, with 6 bases of the junction left unmatched. Here the CDR3 reads CASILGQGAEAFF. The CDR3 DNA reads TGTGCCAGCATCTTGGGACAGGGCGCTGAAGCTTTCTTT.

V usage is TRBV12-5 and J usage is TRBJ2-1, with 9 bases fitting TRBD1. The CDR3 is made up of 17 amino acids. Trimming at V came to 1 base and at J to 7 bases, leaving 11 bases not matched to a gene. Germline V gene data show CDR1 as LGHNT and CDR2 as FRNRAP. CDR3 protein: CASGLAPLGQGRNEQFF. DNA for the CDR3: TGTGCTAGTGGTTTGGCGCCTTTGGGACAGGGAAGAAATGAGCAGTTCTTC.

The chain has TRBV7-8 and TRBJ2-5; D not certain. V was clipped by 4 bases and J by 2 bases, with 17 bases between them. Germline CDR1 is SGHVS and CDR2 is FQNEAQ. CDR3 size: 16 residues. The CDR3 region has the DNA TGTGCCAGCAGCTCCTATGGCCTCGGTGGGCAAGAGACCCAGTACTTC. Its protein is CASSSYGLGGQETQYF.

V usage is TRBV24-1 and J usage is TRBJ2-1; a possible D gene is TRBD1 (5 bases). V dropped 0 bases and J dropped 1 base, with 12 bases sitting between them. This CDR3 is 17 amino acids long. In germline, CDR1 is KGHDR, CDR2 SFDVKD. CDR3 DNA: TGTGCCACCAGTGATTTGCAGGGAACGGGTTCCTACAATGAGCAGTTCTTC. It encodes CATSDLQGTGSYNEQFF.

The V and J genes are TRBV29-1 and TRBJ2-2, with a possible D match to TRBD1 (5 bases). The germline V gene encodes CDR1 SQVTM and CDR2 ANQGSEA. The CDR3 length is 11 residues. Trimming stripped 4 bases from V and 7 bases from J, with 7 bases between. The CDR3 DNA is TGCAGCGTTGGGGGCGACGGGGAGCTGTTTTTT. It translates to CSVGGDGELFF.

V is TRBV25-1 and J is TRBJ1-6, with D tentatively TRBD1 (6 bases). The CDR3 runs 14 residues. V was pared by 5 bases and J by 14 bases, with 19 bases between. CDR1 is MGHDK and CDR2 is SYGVNS in the germline V gene. The CDR3 DNA reads as TGTGCCAGCAGTCCTTTCGACGGGGGCGGGACCCTCCACTTT. Residues: CASSPFDGGGTLHF.

The chain links TRBV20-1 to TRBJ2-3; 12 bases agree with TRBD1. The CDR3 covers 13 residues. Looked up from germline, CDR1 is DFQATT and CDR2 is SNEGSKA (reference sequence). The trim removed 7 bases at V and 4 bases at J, leaving 3 bases unmatched. The CDR3 is CSGDRGQADTQYF. As DNA, the CDR3 is TGCAGTGGGGACAGGGGGCAGGCAGATACGCAGTATTTT.

The CDR3 loop is CASSPRLGQETQYF. Here the CDR3 DNA reads TGTGCCAGCTCACCACGACTAGGCCAAGAGACCCAGTACTTC. J is TRBJ2-5 and V is TRBV18; D is possibly TRBD2 (6 bases). CDR3 length equals 14 residues. Trimming shortened V by 1 base and J by 1 base, and 7 bases separated the two germline ends. Germline lookup yields CDR1 KGHSH and CDR2 LQKENI.

The chain has TRBV9 and TRBJ1-5, with D possibly being TRBD1 (6 bases). Germline loops: CDR1 SGDLS, CDR2 YYNGEE. The CDR3 consists of 21 residues. V lost 0 bases to trimming and J lost 1 base, with 26 bases between them. CDR3 residues: CASSVEVAGGVQGLSNQPQHF. The CDR3 DNA is TGTGCCAGCAGCGTAGAAGTAGCGGGAGGGGTACAGGGATTGAGCAATCAGCCCCAGCATTTT.

The genes are TRBV12-3 or TRBV12-4 and TRBJ1-1, with D uncertain. This CDR3 comprises 16 residues. V was trimmed by 6 bases and J by 4 bases, leaving 21 bases between them. CDR3 loop: CASRPQPTAGSTEAFF. The CDR3 DNA reads as TGTGCCAGCAGACCCCAGCCCACTGCCGGGTCCACTGAAGCTTTCTTT.

This clonotype was found once. The rearrangement uses TRBV28 and TRBJ1-3; no clear D gene. The CDR3 has 14 amino acids. Germline values: CDR1 MDHEN, CDR2 SYDVKM. With 5 bases removed from V and 6 bases from J, the gap between germline ends came to 14 bases. The CDR3 loop reads CASSDGSHPNTIYF. The CDR3 region has the DNA TGTGCCAGCAGTGACGGTTCTCATCCAAACACCATATATTTT.

This rearrangement joins TRBV27 to TRBJ1-6; D not certain. With 5 bases removed from V and 7 bases from J, the gap between germline ends came to 15 bases. The CDR3 loop spans 15 amino acids. Germline V gene lookup returns CDR1 MNHEY and CDR2 SMNVEV (reference sequence). CDR3 sequence: CASSPLTSWNSPLHF. CDR3 sequence (DNA): TGTGCCAGCAGTCCCCTAACATCCTGGAATTCACCCCTCCACTTT.